This TCR beta chain comes out of a study of blood T cell repertoires in COVID-19. The repertoire was sequenced with immunoSEQ multiplex PCR; TCRdb's copy has only in-frame clones and lacks some. The sample consists of about 110,000 clones, about three quarters of them appearing once. Trimming removed 6 bases from V and 0 bases from J, with 8 bases in between. The CDR3 has 13 residues. Germline CDR1 is MGHDK and CDR2 is SYGVNS. Sequencing was performed on peripheral blood. This chain connects TRBV25-1 to TRBJ1-1; no clear D. The sequence came from a human donor in a cohort sampled during active or convalescent COVID-19. The CDR3 protein is CASRQTLNTEAFF. The CDR3 DNA sequence: TGTGCCAGCAGGCAAACTCTGAACACTGAAGCTTTCTTT.